Given below is one T cell receptor beta chain in context. TCRdb reanalyzed the 5' RACE reads, giving one entry per CDR3 protein sequence and no DNA. The listing records 300,000 to 450,000 distinct CDR3 sequences. The data derive from a study of T cells expressing NK-cell markers. Germline V gives CDR1 SNHLY, CDR2 FYNNEI. The CDR3 is 15 residues long. This receptor was taken from a man aged 18-75 years in good health. Sequencing was done on a sample of blood T cells: a sorted CD56 or NKG2C T cell subset, CD4+ or CD8+ T cells, or bulk PBMC T cells (not recorded which). This sequence joins TRBV2 and TRBJ2-1. CDR3 loop: CASSEGRASYNEQFF. The entire variable domain, with the rest obtained from reference TRBV2 and TRBJ2-1, is as follows: EPEVTQTPSHQVTQMGQEVILRCVPISNHLYFYWYRQILGQKVEFLVSFYNNEISEKSEIFDDQFSVERPDGSNFTLKIRSTKLEDSAMYFCASSEGRASYNEQFFGPGTRLTVL.